Described below is a single TCR beta chain sequence and its context. A quantity of about 0.45 to 1 ug RNA underwent reverse transcription using random hexamers. Amplification of TCR beta CDR3 used immunoSEQ multiplex PCR across 54 Vbeta and 13 Jbeta. MiXCR, applied by TCRdb to the immunoSEQ multiplex PCR reads, yields one record per CDR3 protein. Among roughly 120,000 distinct CDR3 sequences, 90% to 95% were seen once, and the ten largest hold over 0.3%. The authors sequenced TCR beta from blood CD8+ and CD4+ T cells. These data are taken from a study of CD8 T cells in Susac syndrome. Looked up from germline, CDR1 is SGHDN and CDR2 is FVKESK. The CDR3 runs to 16 residues. V dropped 8 bases and J dropped 4; count of bases not matched to a gene: 14.

Sequencing was carried out using CD8+ T cells from PBMCs. This rearrangement joins TRBV14 to TRBJ2-5, with 9 nucleotides matching TRBD2. This clonotype was obtained from a human donor with multiple sclerosis. The DNA of the CDR3 is TGTGCCAGCCACCCCCGCGGGGGGGCAGTTCGAGAGACCCAGTACTTC. Translating gives CASHPRGGAVRETQYF.